These 20 T cell receptor beta chains share one sample of origin, sequenced in a study of blood T cell repertoires in COVID-19. Libraries were prepared by immunoSEQ multiplex PCR; TCRdb keeps only in-frame clonotypes and omits some of them. The repertoire holds 150,000 to 160,000 clones, roughly nine tenths seen once, with 0.5% to 0.6% in the top ten. Specimen: peripheral blood. All receptors derive from a man over 45 with acute or convalescent COVID-19.

The CDR3 spells CASSLTGGNTIYF. In DNA form, the CDR3 reads TGCGCCAGCAGCTTGACAGGGGGAAACACCATATATTTT. The rearrangement uses TRBV5-1 and TRBJ1-3; perhaps TRBD1 as D (6 bases). This CDR3 comprises 13 residues. Germline CDR1 and CDR2: SGHRS and YFSETQ. V dropped 1 base and J dropped 4 bases, with 6 bases sitting between them.

The rearrangement uses TRBV27 and TRBJ1-2, with 10 bases identical to TRBD1. CDR1 is MNHEY and CDR2 is SMNVEV in the germline V gene (reference sequence). With 5 bases clipped from V and 6 bases from J, the junction kept 3 bases outside the gene matches. This CDR3 contains 13 residues. CDR3 region: CASSLGTGDGYTF. The CDR3 DNA reads TGTGCCAGCAGTCTCGGGACAGGGGATGGCTACACCTTC.

This sequence joins TRBV7-9 and TRBJ2-2; 8 bases fit TRBD2. The junction had 10 bases not matched to a gene; V was cut back by 10 bases and J by 6 bases. Germline loops: CDR1 SEHNR, CDR2 FQNEAQ (reference sequence). There are 14 residues in the CDR3. CDR3 sequence reads: CATTSGSGAGELFF. For the CDR3, the DNA is TGTGCCACCACGAGCGGGAGCGGGGCCGGGGAGCTGTTTTTT.

V usage is TRBV13 and J usage is TRBJ2-7, with 8 positions matching TRBD1. CDR1 and CDR2 (germline): PRHDT, FYEKMQ (reference sequence). V dropped 0 bases and J dropped 5; count of bases not matched to a gene: 3. The CDR3 length is 14 residues. The CDR3 DNA reads as TGTGCCAGCAGCTTAGGGGACAGGGTTAACGAGCAGTACTTC. Translation: CASSLGDRVNEQYF.

CDR3 loop: CAISGGGTVSSYEQYF. The CDR3, as DNA: TGTGCCATCAGCGGCGGGGGAACGGTCAGCTCCTACGAGCAGTACTTC. V is TRBV10-3 and J is TRBJ2-7; 7 bases are a match to TRBD2. The ends lost 6 bases at V and 0 bases at J; junction bases unmatched: 11. The length of the CDR3 is 16 residues. From germline, CDR1 is ENHRY and CDR2 SYGVKD.

The chain combines TRBV15 with TRBJ1-1, with TRBD1 matching 7 bases. CDR3 length: 13 amino acids. The ends lost 5 bases at V and 1 base at J; junction bases unmatched: 1. CDR1 is LNHNV, CDR2 YYDKDF, per germline (reference sequence). CDR3 in amino acids: CATSRQGNTEAFF. The CDR3 region has the DNA TGTGCCACCAGCCGACAGGGGAACACTGAAGCTTTCTTT.

V is TRBV30 and J is TRBJ2-1, with 10 bases lining up with TRBD1. V shed 6 bases and J 9 bases; nucleotides not matched to a gene: 14. Germline CDR1 is GTSNPN and CDR2 is SVGIG (reference sequence). The CDR3 consists of 15 residues. In nucleotides, the CDR3 is TGTGCCTGCTATGGGGGGGACAGGGGATTGGTTGAGCAGTTCTTC. Its protein product is CACYGGDRGLVEQFF.

V gene TRBV6-2 or TRBV6-3 combines with J gene TRBJ1-2; TRBD1 aligns across 7 bases. The CDR3 has 14 amino acids. Germline lookup yields CDR1 MNHEY and CDR2 SVGEGT. J was trimmed by 4 bases and V by 2 bases; bases with no gene match: 4. The DNA for the CDR3 is TGTGCCAGCAGTTACGCAGGGGGTGGCTATGGCTACACCTTC. Amino acids: CASSYAGGGYGYTF.

Remarks on this clone: A read error may account for a junction end that differs from germline. The CDR3 DNA reads TGTGCCAGCAGCCCCAACTCTGGCTACACCTTC. Its protein product is CASSPNSGYTF. V usage is TRBV7-9 and J usage is TRBJ1-2, with unresolved D. Germline-derived CDR1 and CDR2 are SEHNR and FQNEAQ (reference sequence). This CDR3 spans 11 amino acids.

J is TRBJ2-1 and V is TRBV7-3; perhaps TRBD2 as D (6 bases). The CDR3 loop spans 14 amino acids. The germline V gene has CDR1 SGHTA and CDR2 FQGTGA. Trimming stripped 5 bases from V and 5 bases from J, with 13 bases between. CDR3 coding DNA: TGTGCCAGCAGCCCGACTAGTAGTGACAATGAGCAGTTCTTC. Translated: CASSPTSSDNEQFF.

The rearrangement joins TRBV10-3 to TRBJ1-1; TRBD1 aligns across 12 bases. V lost 9 bases and J lost 3; bases outside the gene matches: 5. This CDR3 is built from 14 residues. Germline V gene sequence: CDR1 ENHRY, CDR2 SYGVKD. The CDR3 DNA reads as TGTGCCATTAGGGACAGGGGGCAGGACACTGAAGCTTTCTTT. Residues: CAIRDRGQDTEAFF.

This clone showed up just once. V usage is TRBV2 and J usage is TRBJ1-6; D is possibly TRBD1 (6 bases). Trimming pared 8 bases from V and 10 bases from J, leaving 18 bases between. CDR3 length: 14 amino acids. Germline-derived CDR1 and CDR2 are SNHLY and FYNNEI. The DNA of the CDR3 is TGTGCCAGCGGACCGGGGGGGCTCGGGTCACCCCTCCACTTT. Translated, it gives CASGPGGLGSPLHF.

V gene TRBV7-6 combines with J gene TRBJ1-5; D is undetermined. The ends were cut back, 0 bases at V and 3 bases at J, with 9 bases in the middle. This CDR3 region has 15 residues. Germline V CDR1 and CDR2: SGHVS, FNYEAQ. This CDR3 reads CASSLAGRDNQPQHF. The CDR3 DNA is TGTGCCAGCAGCTTAGCGGGGAGGGACAATCAGCCCCAGCATTTT. The complete variable domain, with remaining parts taken from reference TRBV7-6 and TRBJ1-5, reads GAGVSQSPRYKVTKRGQDVALRCDPISGHVSLYWYRQALGQGPEFLTYFNYEAQQDKSGLPNDRFSAERPEGSISTLTIQRTEQRDSAMYRCASSLAGRDNQPQHFGDGTRLSIL.

The sample holds one count of this clone. The V and J genes are TRBV5-6 and TRBJ2-3, with 9 bases lining up with TRBD1. The V gene's germline CDR1 is SGHDT and CDR2 YYEEEE. CDR3 size: 14 residues. Germline trimming cut 5 bases from V and 3 bases from J; bases unmatched to any gene: 4. This chain's CDR3 is CASSVGQGTDTQYF. Written as DNA, the CDR3 is TGTGCCAGCAGTGTTGGACAGGGGACAGATACGCAGTATTTT.

This rearrangement joins TRBV5-4 to TRBJ2-2, with D perhaps TRBD2 (6 bases). Germline assignment: CDR1 SGHNT and CDR2 YYREEE (reference sequence). The V and J ends lost 0 bases and 2 bases respectively, with 8 bases between them. The CDR3 is 15 residues long. CDR3 coding DNA: TGTGCCAGCAGCTTGGGACTAGTTAACACCGGGGAGCTGTTTTTT. It encodes CASSLGLVNTGELFF.

The rearrangement uses TRBV10-3 and TRBJ1-3; weak D call: TRBD1 (5 bases). This CDR3 is 16 amino acids long. The germline V gene has CDR1 ENHRY and CDR2 SYGVKD. Trimming shortened V by 1 base and J by 0 bases, and 10 bases separated the two germline ends. The CDR3 here is CAISEFPGDSGNTIYF. The CDR3, as DNA: TGTGCCATCAGTGAGTTTCCGGGGGACTCTGGAAACACCATATATTTT.

The genes are TRBV30 and TRBJ2-3; tentatively, D is TRBD1 (6 bases). The CDR3 extends over 13 amino acids. Per the germline V gene, CDR1 is GTSNPN and CDR2 is SVGIG (reference sequence). V shed 3 bases and J shed 0 bases, with 7 bases lying between them. The CDR3 loop is CAWRQGSTDTQYF. Written as DNA, the CDR3 is TGTGCCTGGAGACAGGGAAGCACAGATACGCAGTATTTT.

The chain has TRBV28 and TRBJ2-5, with D uncertain. The V end was cut by 3 bases, the J end by 1 base, with 9 bases between. The CDR3 extends over 14 amino acids. CDR1 is MDHEN, CDR2 SYDVKM, per germline. CDR3 nucleotides: TGTGCCAGCAGTTTCTCGTCCCTCCAAGAGACCCAGTACTTC. Its protein product is CASSFSSLQETQYF.

The rearrangement links TRBV5-1 to TRBJ2-2, with 10 bases fitting TRBD2. The CDR3 totals 16 residues. CDR1 and CDR2 (germline): SGHRS, YFSETQ. The J segment lost 6 bases and the V segment lost 0 bases, leaving 5 bases of the junction unmatched. The CDR3 spells CASSLVVAGGSGELFF. The CDR3 DNA sequence: TGCGCCAGCAGCTTGGTGGTAGCGGGAGGCTCCGGGGAGCTGTTTTTT.

The rearrangement links TRBV28 to TRBJ1-2; D may be TRBD1 (6 bases). Germline CDR1 reads MDHEN; CDR2 reads SYDVKM. The germline V and J ends were trimmed by 5 bases and 3 bases, with 19 bases remaining between them. CDR3 length: 16 residues. CDR3 in DNA: TGTGCCAGCAGTACCCTCCCGACAGGAGCGGACTATGGCTACACCTTC. Protein: CASSTLPTGADYGYTF.